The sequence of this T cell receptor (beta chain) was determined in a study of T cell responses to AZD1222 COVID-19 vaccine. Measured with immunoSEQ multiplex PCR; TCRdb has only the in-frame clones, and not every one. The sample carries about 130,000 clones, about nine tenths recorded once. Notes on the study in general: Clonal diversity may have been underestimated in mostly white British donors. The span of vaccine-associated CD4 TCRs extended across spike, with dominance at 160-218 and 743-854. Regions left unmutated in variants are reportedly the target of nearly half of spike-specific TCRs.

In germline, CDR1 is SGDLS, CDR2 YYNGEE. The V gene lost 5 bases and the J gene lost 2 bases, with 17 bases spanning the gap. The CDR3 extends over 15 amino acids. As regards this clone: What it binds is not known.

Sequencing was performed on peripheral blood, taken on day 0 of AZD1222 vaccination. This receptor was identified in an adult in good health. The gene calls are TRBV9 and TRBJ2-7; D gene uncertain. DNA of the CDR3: TGTGCCAGCAGTCCCCTTGGATCGGGCCCCTACGAGCAGTACTTC. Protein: CASSPLGSGPYEQYF.